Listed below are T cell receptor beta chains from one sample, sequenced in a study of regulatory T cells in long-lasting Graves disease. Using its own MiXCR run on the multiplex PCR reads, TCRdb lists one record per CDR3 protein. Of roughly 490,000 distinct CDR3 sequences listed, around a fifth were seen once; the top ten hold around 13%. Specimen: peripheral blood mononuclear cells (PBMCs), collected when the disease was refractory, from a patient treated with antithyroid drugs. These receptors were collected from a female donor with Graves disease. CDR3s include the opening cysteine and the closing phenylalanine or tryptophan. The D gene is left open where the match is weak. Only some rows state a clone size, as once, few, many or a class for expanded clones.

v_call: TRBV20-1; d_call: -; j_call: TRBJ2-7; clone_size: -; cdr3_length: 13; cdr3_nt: TGCAGTGCTAACCCCGGGACAACTTACGAGCAGTACTTC; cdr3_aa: CSANPGTTYEQYF
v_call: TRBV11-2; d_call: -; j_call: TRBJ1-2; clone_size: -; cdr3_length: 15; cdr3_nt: TGTGCCAGCAGCTTCTCCCAGGGTGCCGACTATGGCTACACCTTC; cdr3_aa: CASSFSQGADYGYTF
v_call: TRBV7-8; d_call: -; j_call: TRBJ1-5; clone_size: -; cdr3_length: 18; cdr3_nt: TGTGCCAGCAGCCCCAGGGACATCGCGACATATAGCAATCAGCCCCAGCATTTT; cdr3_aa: CASSPRDIATYSNQPQHF
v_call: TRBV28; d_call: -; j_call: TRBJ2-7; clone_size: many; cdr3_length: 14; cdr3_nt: TGTGCCAGCAGTTTAATCGGGAGTCTCAACGAGCAGTACTTC; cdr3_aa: CASSLIGSLNEQYF
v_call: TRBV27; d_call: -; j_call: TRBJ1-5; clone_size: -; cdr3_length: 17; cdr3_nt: TGTGCCAGCAGTCCCCGGTGGCGAGGTTCTAGCAATCAGCCCCAGCATTTT; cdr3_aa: CASSPRWRGSSNQPQHF
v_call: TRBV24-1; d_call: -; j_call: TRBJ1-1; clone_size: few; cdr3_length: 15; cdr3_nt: TGTGCCACCAGTGATTCTGGACCGGCGGACACTGAAGCTTTCTTT; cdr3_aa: CATSDSGPADTEAFF
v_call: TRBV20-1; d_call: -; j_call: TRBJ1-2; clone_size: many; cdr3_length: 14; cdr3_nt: TGCAGTGCTAACCAACAACCGACAGGCTATGGCTACACCTTC; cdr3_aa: CSANQQPTGYGYTF
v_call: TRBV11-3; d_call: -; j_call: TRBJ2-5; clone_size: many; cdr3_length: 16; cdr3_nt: TGTGCCAGCAGCTTAGGGAAAAACTCGGGCGGAGAGACCCAGTACTTC; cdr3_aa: CASSLGKNSGGETQYF
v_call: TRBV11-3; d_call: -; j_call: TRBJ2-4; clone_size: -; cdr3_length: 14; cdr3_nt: TGTGCCAGCAGCTTACCGGGACATAAAAACATTCAGTACTTC; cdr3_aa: CASSLPGHKNIQYF
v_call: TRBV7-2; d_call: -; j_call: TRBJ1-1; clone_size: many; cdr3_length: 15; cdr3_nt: TGTGCCAGCAGCTTAGCGGCAGGGTGGGTCACTGAAGCTTTCTTT; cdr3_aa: CASSLAAGWVTEAFF
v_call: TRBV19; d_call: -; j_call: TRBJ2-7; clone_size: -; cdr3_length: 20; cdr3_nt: TGTGCCAGTAGTCCACGACAGAGTTCGACCCCGATAACTGGCTTGCGGGAGCAGTACTTC; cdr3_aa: CASSPRQSSTPITGLREQYF
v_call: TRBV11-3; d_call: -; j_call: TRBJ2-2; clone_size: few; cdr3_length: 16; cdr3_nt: TGTGCCAGCAGTCCGGGGCTAGAGGAAAGCACCGGGGAGCTGTTTTTT; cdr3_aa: CASSPGLEESTGELFF
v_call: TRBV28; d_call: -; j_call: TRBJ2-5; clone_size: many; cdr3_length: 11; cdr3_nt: TGTGCCAGCAGTTTTCGCCAAACCCAGTACTTC; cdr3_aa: CASSFRQTQYF
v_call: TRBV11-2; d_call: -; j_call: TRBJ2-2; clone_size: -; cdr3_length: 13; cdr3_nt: TGTGCCAGCACCTGGGGTCACACCGGGGAGCTGTTTTTT; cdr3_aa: CASTWGHTGELFF
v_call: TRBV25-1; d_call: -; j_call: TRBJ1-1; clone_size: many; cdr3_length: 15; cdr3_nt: TGTGCCAGCAGTGATCCTGCGCGGCCATTGACTGAAGCTTTCTTT; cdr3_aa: CASSDPARPLTEAFF
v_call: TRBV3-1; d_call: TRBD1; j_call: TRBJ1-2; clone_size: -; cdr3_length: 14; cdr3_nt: TGTGCCAGCAGCCAAGAGAGGGGGCACCGTGGCTACACCTTC; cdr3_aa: CASSQERGHRGYTF
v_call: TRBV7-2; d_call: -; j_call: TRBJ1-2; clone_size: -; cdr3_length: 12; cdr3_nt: TGTGCCAGCAGTAAAAGTCGGTATGGCTACACCTTC; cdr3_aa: CASSKSRYGYTF
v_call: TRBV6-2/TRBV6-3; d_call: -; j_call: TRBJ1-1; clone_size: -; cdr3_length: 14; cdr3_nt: TGTGCCAGCAGTTATGCCAGCTTGAACACTGAAGCTTTCTTT; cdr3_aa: CASSYASLNTEAFF
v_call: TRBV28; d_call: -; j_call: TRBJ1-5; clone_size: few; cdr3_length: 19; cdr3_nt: TGTGCCAGCAGTTTATTCGATTTTATCGGGACACTTAGCAATCAGCCCCAGCATTTT; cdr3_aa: CASSLFDFIGTLSNQPQHF
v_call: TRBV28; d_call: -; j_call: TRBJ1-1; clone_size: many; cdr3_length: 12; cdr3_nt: TGTGCCAGCAGTTTAGGGTGGACTGAAGCTTTCTTT; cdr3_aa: CASSLGWTEAFF
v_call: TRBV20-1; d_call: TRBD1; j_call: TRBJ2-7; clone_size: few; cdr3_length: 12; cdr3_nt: TGCAGTGCGAGGACAGGGTCCGCCGAGCAGTACTTC; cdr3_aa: CSARTGSAEQYF
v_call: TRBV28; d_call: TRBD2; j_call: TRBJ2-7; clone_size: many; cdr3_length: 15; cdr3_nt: TGTGCCAGCAGGCTAGAGCGGGGGGCCGCCTACGAGCAGTACTTC; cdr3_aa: CASRLERGAAYEQYF
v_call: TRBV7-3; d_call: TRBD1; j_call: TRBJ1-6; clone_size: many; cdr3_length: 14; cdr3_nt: TGTGCCAGCAGCAGCGGACAGGGGACTTCACCCCTCCACTTT; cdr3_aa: CASSSGQGTSPLHF
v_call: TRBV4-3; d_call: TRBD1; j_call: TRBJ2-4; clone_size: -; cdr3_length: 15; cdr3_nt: TGCGCCAGCAGCCAAGATGCAGGGGGCGCGGACATTCAGTACTTC; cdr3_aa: CASSQDAGGADIQYF
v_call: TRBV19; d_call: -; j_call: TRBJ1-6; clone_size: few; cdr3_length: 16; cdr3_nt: TGTGCCAGTAGTATTGGCAGCAGCTCCTATAATTCACCCCTCCACTTT; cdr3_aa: CASSIGSSSYNSPLHF
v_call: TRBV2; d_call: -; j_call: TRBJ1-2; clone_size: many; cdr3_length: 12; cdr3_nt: TGTGCCAGCAGCAACCCCCTTTCGAGCTACACCTTC; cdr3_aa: CASSNPLSSYTF
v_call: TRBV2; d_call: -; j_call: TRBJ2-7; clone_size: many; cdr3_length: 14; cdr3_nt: TGTGCCAGCAAAAGGGAAGGCCTAACCTACGAGCAGTACTTC; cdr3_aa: CASKREGLTYEQYF
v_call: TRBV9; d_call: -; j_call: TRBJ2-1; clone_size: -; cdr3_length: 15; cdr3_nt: TGTGCCAGCAGCGTAGACTCGGTGACCTACAATGAGCAGTTCTTC; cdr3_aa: CASSVDSVTYNEQFF
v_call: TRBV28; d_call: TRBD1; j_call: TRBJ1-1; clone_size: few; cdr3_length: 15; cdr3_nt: TGTGCCAGCAGTTTATTTGGGACAGAGAACACTGAAGCTTTCTTT; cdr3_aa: CASSLFGTENTEAFF
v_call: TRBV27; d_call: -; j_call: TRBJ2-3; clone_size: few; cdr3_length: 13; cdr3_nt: TGTGCCAGCAGCCGATACCTTGAAGATACGCAGTATTTT; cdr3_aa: CASSRYLEDTQYF
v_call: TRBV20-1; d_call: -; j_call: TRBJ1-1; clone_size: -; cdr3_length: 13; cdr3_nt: TGCAGTGCTACACAGGGCTTGTACACTGAAGCTTTCTTT; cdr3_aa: CSATQGLYTEAFF
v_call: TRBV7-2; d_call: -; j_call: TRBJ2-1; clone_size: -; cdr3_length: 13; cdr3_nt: TGTGCCAGCAGCTTAGAGGTTAGTAATGAGCAGTTCTTC; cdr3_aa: CASSLEVSNEQFF
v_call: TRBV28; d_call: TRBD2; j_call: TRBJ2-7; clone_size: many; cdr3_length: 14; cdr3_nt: TGTGCCAGCAGCCCGGGACTAGCGACGTACGAGCAGTACTTC; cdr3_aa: CASSPGLATYEQYF
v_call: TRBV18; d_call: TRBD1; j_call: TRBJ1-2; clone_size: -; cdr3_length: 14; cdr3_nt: TGTGCCAGCTCACCATCAGGGGGCTACTATGGCTACACCTTC; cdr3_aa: CASSPSGGYYGYTF
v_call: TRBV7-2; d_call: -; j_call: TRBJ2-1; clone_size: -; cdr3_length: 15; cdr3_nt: TGTGCCAGCAGCTTAGTTCGCTCCTCCTACAATGAGCAGTTCTTC; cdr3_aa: CASSLVRSSYNEQFF
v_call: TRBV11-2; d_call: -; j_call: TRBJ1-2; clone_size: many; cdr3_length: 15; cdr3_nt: TGTGCCAGCAGCCGTCTGGCGGGTTCGATGGGAGGCTACACCTTC; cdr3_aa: CASSRLAGSMGGYTF
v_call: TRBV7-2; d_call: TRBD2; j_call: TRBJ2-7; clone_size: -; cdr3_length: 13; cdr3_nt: TGTGCCAGCAGTCATGGGGGGGGGGGCGAGCAGTACTTC; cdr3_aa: CASSHGGGGEQYF
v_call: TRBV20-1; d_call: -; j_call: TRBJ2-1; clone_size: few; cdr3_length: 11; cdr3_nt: TGCAGTGCTTCCCTTTGGGGGAGGACGTTCTTC; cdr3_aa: CSASLWGRTFF
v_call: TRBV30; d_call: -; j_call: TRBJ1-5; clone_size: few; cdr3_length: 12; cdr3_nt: TGTGCCTGGGGGAGGGCTAGTCAGCCCCAGCATTTT; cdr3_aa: CAWGRASQPQHF
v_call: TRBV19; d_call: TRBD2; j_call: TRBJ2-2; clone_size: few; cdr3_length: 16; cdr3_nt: TGTGCCAGCCGGACTAGCGGGAGGTTTAACACCGGGGAGCTGTTTTTT; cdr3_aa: CASRTSGRFNTGELFF
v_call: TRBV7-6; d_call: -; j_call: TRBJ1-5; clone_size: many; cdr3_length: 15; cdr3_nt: TGTGCCAGCAGCTTAGATCCATCCGAGGATCAGCCCCAGCATTTT; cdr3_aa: CASSLDPSEDQPQHF
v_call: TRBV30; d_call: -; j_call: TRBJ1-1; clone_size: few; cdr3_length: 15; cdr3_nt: TGTGCCTGGATCCTTGTACCCCGGGGGGGCACTGAAGCTTTCTTT; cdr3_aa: CAWILVPRGGTEAFF
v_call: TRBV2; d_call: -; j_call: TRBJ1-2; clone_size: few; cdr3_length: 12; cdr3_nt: TGTGCCAGCCATAGGTGGGGGTATGGCTACACCTTC; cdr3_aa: CASHRWGYGYTF
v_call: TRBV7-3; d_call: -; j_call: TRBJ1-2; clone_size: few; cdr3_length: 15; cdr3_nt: TGTGCCAGCAGCCCCGGTCGATCCCGAAACTATGGCTACACCTTC; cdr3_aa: CASSPGRSRNYGYTF
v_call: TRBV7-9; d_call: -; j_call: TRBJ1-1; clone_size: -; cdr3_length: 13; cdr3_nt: TGTGCCAGCAGCCAACAGGATCTCACTAAAGCTTTCTTT; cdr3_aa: CASSQQDLTKAFF
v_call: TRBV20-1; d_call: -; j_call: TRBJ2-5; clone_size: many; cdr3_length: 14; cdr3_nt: TGCAGTGCCTACGGGGACGGGATACAAGAGACCCAGTACTTC; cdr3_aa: CSAYGDGIQETQYF
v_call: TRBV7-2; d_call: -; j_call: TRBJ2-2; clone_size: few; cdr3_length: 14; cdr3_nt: TGTGCCAGCAGGGGACTTTTCGACGCCGGGGAGCTGTTTTTT; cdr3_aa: CASRGLFDAGELFF
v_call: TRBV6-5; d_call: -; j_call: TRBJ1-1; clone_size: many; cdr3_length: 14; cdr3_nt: TGTGCCAGCAGTTACTCTTCCGGGTTCACTGAAGCTTTCTTT; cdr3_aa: CASSYSSGFTEAFF
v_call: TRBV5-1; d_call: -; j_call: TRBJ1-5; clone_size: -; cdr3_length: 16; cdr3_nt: TGCGCCAGCAGCTTGGAGCCCCTACTGGGGGATCAGCCCCAGCATTTT; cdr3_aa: CASSLEPLLGDQPQHF
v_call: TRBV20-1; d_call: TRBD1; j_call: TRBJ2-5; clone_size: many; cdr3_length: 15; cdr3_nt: TGCAGTGCTCTACTAATGACAGGGGGACAAGAGACCCAGTACTTC; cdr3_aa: CSALLMTGGQETQYF
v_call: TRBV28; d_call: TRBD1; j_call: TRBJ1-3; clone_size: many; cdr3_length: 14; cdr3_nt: TGTGCCAGCAGCCCCAGGGGGCAGGGAAACACCATATATTTT; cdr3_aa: CASSPRGQGNTIYF
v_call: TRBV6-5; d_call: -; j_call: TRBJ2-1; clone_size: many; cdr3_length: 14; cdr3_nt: TGTGCCAGCAGGTACCTCGAGGGGCCCAATGAGCAGTTCTTC; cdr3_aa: CASRYLEGPNEQFF